This T cell receptor beta chain is from a study of identical twins. Study results and caveats: Models underpredicted monozygotic twin sharing of out-of-frame TCR alpha. Alpha sequences out of frame and shared by twins had excess low generation probability.

A note on this clonotype: The antigen is not known.

Germline V gene sequence: CDR1 DFQATT, CDR2 SNEGSKA (reference sequence). The CDR3 contains 15 residues. The V gene end was trimmed by 2 bases and the J gene end by 0 bases; junction bases not matched to a gene: 4. MiXCR, run by TCRdb on the 5' RACE reads, gives a single entry per CDR3 protein. Here the sample spans nearly 900,000 distinct CDR3 sequences, approximately 13% being singletons. These data also formed part of another study, on yellow fever vaccine responses in identical twins.

The chain has TRBV20-1 and TRBJ2-1; 7 bases match TRBD2. The sequenced sample was PBMCs. This TCR came from a woman under 30 in good health. CDR3 nucleotide sequence: TGCAGTGCTAGATCATCTAGCGGCTCCTACAATGAGCAGTTCTTC. Protein: CSARSSSGSYNEQFF.